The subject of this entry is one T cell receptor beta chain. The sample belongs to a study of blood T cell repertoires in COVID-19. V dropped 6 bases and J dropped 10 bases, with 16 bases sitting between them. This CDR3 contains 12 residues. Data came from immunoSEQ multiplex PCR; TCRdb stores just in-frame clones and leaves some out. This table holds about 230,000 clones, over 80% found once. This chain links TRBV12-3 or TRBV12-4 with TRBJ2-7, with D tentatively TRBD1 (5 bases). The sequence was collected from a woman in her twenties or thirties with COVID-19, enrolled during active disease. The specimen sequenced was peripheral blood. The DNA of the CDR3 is TGTGCCAGCAGATCTGGGGCAGTGTCTCAGTACTTC. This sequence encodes CASRSGAVSQYF.